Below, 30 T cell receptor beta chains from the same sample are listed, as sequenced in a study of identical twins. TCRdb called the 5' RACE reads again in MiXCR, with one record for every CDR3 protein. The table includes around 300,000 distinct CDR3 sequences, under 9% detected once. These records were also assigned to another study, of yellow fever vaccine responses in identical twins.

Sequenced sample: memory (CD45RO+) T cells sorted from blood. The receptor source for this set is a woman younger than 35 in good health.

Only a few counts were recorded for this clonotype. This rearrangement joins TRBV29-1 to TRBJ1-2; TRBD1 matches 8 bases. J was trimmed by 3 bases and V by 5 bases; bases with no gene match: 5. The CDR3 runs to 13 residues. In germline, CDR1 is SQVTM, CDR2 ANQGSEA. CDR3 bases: TGCAGCGTTAGACAGGGGTATTACTATGGCTACACCTTC. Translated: CSVRQGYYYGYTF.

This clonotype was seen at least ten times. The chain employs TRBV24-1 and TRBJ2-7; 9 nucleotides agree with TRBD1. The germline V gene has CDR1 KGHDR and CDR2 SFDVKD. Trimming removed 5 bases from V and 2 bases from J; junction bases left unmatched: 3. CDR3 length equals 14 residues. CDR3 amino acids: CATSAGQGTYEQYF. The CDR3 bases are TGTGCCACCAGTGCAGGACAGGGGACCTACGAGCAGTACTTC.

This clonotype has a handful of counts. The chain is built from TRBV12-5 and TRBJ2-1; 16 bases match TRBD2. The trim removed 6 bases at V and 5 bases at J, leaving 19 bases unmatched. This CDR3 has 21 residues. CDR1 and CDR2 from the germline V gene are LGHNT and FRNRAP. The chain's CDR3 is CASGSHAGTSGRALGDNEQFF. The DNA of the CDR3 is TGTGCTAGTGGATCGCATGCCGGGACTAGCGGGAGGGCTCTGGGGGACAATGAGCAGTTCTTC.

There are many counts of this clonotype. CDR3 region: CASSQGGRGSTDTQYF. CDR3 in DNA: TGCGCCAGCAGCCAAGGGGGACGGGGTAGCACAGATACGCAGTATTTT. This sequence joins TRBV4-1 and TRBJ2-3; possibly TRBD1 or TRBD2 for D (5 bases each). The CDR3 runs to 16 residues. The germline gives CDR1 MGHRA, CDR2 YSYEKL. Trimming removed 1 base at V and 0 bases at J, with 11 bases between.

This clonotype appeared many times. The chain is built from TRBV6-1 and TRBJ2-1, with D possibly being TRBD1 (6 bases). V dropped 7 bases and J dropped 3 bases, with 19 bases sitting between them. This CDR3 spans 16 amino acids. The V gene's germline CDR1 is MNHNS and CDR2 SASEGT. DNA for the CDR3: TGTGCCAGCAATAAACAACAGGGTCACTACTACAATGAGCAGTTCTTC. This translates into CASNKQQGHYYNEQFF.

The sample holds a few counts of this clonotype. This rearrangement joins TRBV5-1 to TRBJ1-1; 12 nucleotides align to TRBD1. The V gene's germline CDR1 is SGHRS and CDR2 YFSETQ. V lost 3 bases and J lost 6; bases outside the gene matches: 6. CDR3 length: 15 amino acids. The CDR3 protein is CASSSQGQGAPEAFF. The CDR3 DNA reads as TGCGCCAGCAGCTCCCAGGGACAGGGGGCGCCTGAAGCTTTCTTT.

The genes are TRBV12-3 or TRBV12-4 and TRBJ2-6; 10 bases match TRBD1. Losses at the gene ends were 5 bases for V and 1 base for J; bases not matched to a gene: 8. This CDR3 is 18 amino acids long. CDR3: CASSPSGTGVSGANVLTF. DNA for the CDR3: TGTGCCAGCAGTCCCTCAGGGACAGGGGTATCTGGGGCCAACGTCCTGACTTTC.

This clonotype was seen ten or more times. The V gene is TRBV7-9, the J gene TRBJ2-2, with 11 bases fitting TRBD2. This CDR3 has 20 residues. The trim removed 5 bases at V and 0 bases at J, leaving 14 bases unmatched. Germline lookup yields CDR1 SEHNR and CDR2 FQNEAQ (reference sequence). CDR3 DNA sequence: TGTGCCAGCAGCGGGCTTGGCCCGGGACTAGCGGAAACGAACACCGGGGAGCTGTTTTTT. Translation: CASSGLGPGLAETNTGELFF.

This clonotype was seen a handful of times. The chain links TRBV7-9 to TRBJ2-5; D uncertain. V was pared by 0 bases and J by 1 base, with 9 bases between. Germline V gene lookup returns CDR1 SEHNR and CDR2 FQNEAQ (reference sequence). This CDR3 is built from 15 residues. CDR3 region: CASSLARSIQETQYF. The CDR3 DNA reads TGTGCCAGCAGCTTAGCGCGCTCGATCCAAGAGACCCAGTACTTC.

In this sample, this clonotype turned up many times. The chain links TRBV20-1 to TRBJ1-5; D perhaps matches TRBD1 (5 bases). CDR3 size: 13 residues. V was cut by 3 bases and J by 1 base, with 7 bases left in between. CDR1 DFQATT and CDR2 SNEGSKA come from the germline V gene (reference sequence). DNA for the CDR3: TGCAGTGCTAGTCGGGGGAGCAATCAGCCCCAGCATTTT. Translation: CSASRGSNQPQHF.

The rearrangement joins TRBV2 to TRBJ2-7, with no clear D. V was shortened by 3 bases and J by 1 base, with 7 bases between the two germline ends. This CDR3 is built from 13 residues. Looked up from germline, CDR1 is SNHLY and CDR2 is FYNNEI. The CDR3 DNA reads TGTGCCAGCAGTGAGTTTCTATCCTACGAGCAGTACTTC. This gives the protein CASSEFLSYEQYF.

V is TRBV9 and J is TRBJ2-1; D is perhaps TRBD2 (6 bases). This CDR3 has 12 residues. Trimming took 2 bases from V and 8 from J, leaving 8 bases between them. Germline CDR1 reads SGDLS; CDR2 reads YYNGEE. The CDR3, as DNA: TGTGCCAGCAGCGTGACTAGGGATGAGCAGTTCTTC. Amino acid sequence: CASSVTRDEQFF. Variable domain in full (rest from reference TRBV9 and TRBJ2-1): DSGVTQTPKHLITATGQRVTLRCSPRSGDLSVYWYQQSLDQGLQFLIQYYNGEERAKGNILERFSAQQFPDLHSELNLSSLELGDSALYFCASSVTRDEQFFGPGTRLTVL.

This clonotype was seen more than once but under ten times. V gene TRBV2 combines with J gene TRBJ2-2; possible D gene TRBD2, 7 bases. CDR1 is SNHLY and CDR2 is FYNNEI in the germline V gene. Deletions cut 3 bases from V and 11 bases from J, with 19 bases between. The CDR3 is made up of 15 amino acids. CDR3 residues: CASSEEGGPISELFF. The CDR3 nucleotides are TGTGCCAGCAGTGAGGAGGGGGGGCCCATCTCAGAGCTGTTTTTT.

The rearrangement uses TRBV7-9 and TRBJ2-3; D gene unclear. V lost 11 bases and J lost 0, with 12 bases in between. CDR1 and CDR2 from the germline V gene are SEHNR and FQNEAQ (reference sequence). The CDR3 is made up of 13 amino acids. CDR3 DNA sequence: TGTGCCGTTGGGTCAGCTAGCACAGATACGCAGTATTTT. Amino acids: CAVGSASTDTQYF.

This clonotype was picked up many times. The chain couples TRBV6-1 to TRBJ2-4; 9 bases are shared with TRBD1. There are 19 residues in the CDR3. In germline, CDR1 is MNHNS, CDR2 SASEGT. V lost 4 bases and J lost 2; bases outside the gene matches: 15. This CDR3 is CASSVRDRVIGLSKNIQYF. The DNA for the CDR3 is TGTGCCAGCAGTGTCCGGGACAGGGTAATAGGGTTATCCAAAAACATTCAGTACTTC.

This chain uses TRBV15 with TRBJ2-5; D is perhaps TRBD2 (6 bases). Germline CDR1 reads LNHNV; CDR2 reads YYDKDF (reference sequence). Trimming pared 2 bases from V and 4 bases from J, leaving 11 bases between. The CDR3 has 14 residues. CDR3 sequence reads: CATSRLRGGETQYF. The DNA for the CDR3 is TGTGCCACCAGCAGACTTCGGGGAGGAGAGACCCAGTACTTC.

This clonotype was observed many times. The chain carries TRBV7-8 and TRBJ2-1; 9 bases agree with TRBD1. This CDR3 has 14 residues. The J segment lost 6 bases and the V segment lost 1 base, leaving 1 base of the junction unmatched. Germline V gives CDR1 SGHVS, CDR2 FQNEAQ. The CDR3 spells CASSLDRGRNEQFF. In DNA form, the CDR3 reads TGTGCCAGCAGCTTAGACAGGGGGCGCAATGAGCAGTTCTTC.

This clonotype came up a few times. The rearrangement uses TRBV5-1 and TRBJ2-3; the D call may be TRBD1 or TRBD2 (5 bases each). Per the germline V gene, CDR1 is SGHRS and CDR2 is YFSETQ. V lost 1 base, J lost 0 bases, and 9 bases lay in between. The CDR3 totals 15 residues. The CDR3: CASSLWGSSTDTQYF. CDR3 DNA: TGCGCCAGCAGCTTGTGGGGGTCTAGCACAGATACGCAGTATTTT. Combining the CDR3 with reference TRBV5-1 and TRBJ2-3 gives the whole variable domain KAGVTQTPRYLIKTRGQQVTLSCSPISGHRSVSWYQQTPGQGLQFLFEYFSETQRNKGNFPGRFSGRQFSNSRSEMNVSTLELGDSALYLCASSLWGSSTDTQYFGPGTRLTVL.

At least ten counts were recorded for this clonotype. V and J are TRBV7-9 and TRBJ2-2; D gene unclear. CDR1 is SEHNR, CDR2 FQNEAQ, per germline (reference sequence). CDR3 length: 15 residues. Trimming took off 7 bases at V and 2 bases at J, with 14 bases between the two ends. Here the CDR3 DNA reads TGTGCCAGCAACTTTTGGTCTAAAAACACCGGGGAGCTGTTTTTT. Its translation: CASNFWSKNTGELFF.

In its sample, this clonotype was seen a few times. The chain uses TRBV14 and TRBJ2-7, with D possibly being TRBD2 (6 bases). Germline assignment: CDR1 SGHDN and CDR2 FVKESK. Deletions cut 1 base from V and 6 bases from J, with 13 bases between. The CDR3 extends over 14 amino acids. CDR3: CASSQALAGGEQYF. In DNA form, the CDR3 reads TGTGCCAGCAGCCAAGCCTTGGCCGGGGGCGAGCAGTACTTC.

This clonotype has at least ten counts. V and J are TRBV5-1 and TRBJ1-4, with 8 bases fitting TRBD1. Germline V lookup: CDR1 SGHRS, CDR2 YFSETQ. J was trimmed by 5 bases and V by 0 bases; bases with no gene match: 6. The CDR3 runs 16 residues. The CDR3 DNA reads TGCGCCAGCAGCTTGGCTCAGGGGGCGAAGAATGAAAAACTGTTTTTT. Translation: CASSLAQGAKNEKLFF. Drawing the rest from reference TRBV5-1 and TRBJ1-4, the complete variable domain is KAGVTQTPRYLIKTRGQQVTLSCSPISGHRSVSWYQQTPGQGLQFLFEYFSETQRNKGNFPGRFSGRQFSNSRSEMNVSTLELGDSALYLCASSLAQGAKNEKLFFGSGTQLSVL.

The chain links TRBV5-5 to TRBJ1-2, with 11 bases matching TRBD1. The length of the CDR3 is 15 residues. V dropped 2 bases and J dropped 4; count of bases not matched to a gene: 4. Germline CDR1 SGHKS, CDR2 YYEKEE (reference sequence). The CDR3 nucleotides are TGTGCCAGCAGCTTCGGACAGGGGGCTACCTATGGCTACACCTTC. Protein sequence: CASSFGQGATYGYTF.

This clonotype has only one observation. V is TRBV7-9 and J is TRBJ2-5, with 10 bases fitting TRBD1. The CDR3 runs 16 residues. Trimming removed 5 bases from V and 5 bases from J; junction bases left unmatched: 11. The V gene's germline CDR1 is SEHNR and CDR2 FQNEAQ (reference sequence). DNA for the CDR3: TGTGCCAGCAGCCTCCGGAAGACAGGGGGCATGGAGACCCAGTACTTC. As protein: CASSLRKTGGMETQYF.

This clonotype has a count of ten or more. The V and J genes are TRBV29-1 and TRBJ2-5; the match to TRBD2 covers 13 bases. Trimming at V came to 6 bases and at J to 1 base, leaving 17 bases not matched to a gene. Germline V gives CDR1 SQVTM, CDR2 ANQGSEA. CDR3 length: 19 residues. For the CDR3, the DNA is TGCAGCGTCACGCCCTTGAAGACTAGCGGGGGGCTTAGCCAAGAGACCCAGTACTTC. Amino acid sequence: CSVTPLKTSGGLSQETQYF. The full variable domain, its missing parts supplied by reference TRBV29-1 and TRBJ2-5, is SAVISQKPSRDICQRGTSLTIQCQVDSQVTMMFWYRQQPGQSLTLIATANQGSEATYESGFVIDKFPISRPNLTFSTLTVSNMSPEDSSIYLCSVTPLKTSGGLSQETQYFGPGTRLLVL.

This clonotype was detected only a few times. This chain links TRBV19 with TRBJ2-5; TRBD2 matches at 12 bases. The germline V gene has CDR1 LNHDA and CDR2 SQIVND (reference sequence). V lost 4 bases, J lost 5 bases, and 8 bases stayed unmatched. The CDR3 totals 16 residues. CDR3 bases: TGTGCCAGTAGTACCCCACTAGCGGGGGGTGGTGAGACCCAGTACTTC. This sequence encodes CASSTPLAGGGETQYF.

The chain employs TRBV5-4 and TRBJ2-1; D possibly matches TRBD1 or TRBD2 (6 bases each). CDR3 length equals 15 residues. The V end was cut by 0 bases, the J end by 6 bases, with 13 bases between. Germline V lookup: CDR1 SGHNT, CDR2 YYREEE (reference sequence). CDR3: CASSLGQEGGNEQFF. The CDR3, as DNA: TGTGCCAGCAGCTTGGGACAGGAGGGGGGCAATGAGCAGTTCTTC.

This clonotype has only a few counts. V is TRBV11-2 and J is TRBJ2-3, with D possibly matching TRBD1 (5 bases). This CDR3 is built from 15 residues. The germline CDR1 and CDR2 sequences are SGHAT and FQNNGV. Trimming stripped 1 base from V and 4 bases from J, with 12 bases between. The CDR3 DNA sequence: TGTGCCAGCAGCTTAGTGGTTCAGGGTTCAGATACGCAGTATTTT. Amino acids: CASSLVVQGSDTQYF.

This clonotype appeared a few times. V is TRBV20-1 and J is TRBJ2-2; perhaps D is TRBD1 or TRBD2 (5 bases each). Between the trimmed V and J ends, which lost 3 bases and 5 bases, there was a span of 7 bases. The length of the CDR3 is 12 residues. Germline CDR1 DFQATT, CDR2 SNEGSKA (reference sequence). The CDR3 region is CSARGVTGELFF. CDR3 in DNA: TGCAGTGCTAGGGGGGTTACCGGGGAGCTGTTTTTT.

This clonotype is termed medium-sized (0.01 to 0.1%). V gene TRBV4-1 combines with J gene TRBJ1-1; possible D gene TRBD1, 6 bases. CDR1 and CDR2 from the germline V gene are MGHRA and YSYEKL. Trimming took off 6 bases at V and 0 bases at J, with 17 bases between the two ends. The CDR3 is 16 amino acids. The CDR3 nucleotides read TGCGCCAGCAGTGGGGGGCTGGCTTGGCTGAACACTGAAGCTTTCTTT. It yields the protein CASSGGLAWLNTEAFF.

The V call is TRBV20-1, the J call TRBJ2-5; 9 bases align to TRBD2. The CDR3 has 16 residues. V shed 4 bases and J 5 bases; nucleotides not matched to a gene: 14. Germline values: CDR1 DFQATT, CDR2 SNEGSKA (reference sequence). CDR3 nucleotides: TGCAGTGCTACCGTCCCGGGACTAGCAGGGGGGGAGACCCAGTACTTC. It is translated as CSATVPGLAGGETQYF.